Shown below are 26 T cell receptor beta chains from a single sample sequenced in a study of identical twins. Each CDR3 protein is one row after TCRdb ran MiXCR on the 5' RACE reads. The sample shows hundreds of thousands of distinct CDR3 sequences, over 9% of them seen only once. These data were also reused for a study on yellow fever vaccine responses in identical twins.

Sequencing input: PBMCs. The source of these receptors is a woman aged 18-29 years in good health.

The V call is TRBV6-5, the J call TRBJ2-4; D is unclear. CDR3 size: 16 residues. Germline lookup yields CDR1 MNHEY and CDR2 SVGAGI. Between the trimmed V and J ends, which lost 2 bases and 0 bases, there was a span of 11 bases. This chain's CDR3 is CASSYTQTEAKNIQYF. CDR3 bases: TGTGCCAGCAGTTACACCCAGACTGAAGCCAAAAACATTCAGTACTTC.

This clonotype was seen only a few times. The chain recombines TRBV20-1 with TRBJ1-2; D is unclear. Germline V lookup: CDR1 DFQATT, CDR2 SNEGSKA (reference sequence). Trimming cost V 5 bases and J 6 bases, with 19 bases left between them. The CDR3 covers 14 residues. The CDR3, as DNA: TGCAGTGCTCCTTCACGGACCCTTAGGGATGGCTACACCTTC. Its translation: CSAPSRTLRDGYTF.

In the case of this clonotype: This may arise from a read error, as a much more abundant clone is one base away. This chain links TRBV10-3 with TRBJ2-7; D could derive from TRBD1 or TRBD2 (5 bases each). CDR3 length: 16 amino acids. The V end lost 10 bases, the J end lost 4 bases, and 26 bases lay between the germline ends. The V gene's germline CDR1 is ENHRY and CDR2 SYGVKD. CDR3 loop: CATEPGPPSLLYEQYF. The CDR3 bases are TGTGCCACCGAGCCGGGACCCCCTTCCCTTCTATACGAGCAGTACTTC.

In DNA, the CDR3 is TGTGCCAGCAGTTATGGGATGGGGGGCTACGAGCAGTACTTC. Amino acids: CASSYGMGGYEQYF. V gene TRBV6-5 combines with J gene TRBJ2-7; TRBD2 might be the D (6 bases). V was pared by 3 bases and J by 3 bases, with 12 bases between. The CDR3 totals 14 residues. Germline V gives CDR1 MNHEY, CDR2 SVGAGI.

This clonotype has only a few counts. The rearrangement joins TRBV18 to TRBJ2-2; D uncertain. The CDR3 spans 15 residues. The ends were cut back, 3 bases at V and 2 bases at J, with 10 bases in the middle. The germline gives CDR1 KGHSH, CDR2 LQKENI. CDR3 DNA sequence: TGTGCCAGCTCACCTTACGTACCTAACACCGGGGAGCTGTTTTTT. Amino acids: CASSPYVPNTGELFF. Full variable domain (outside the CDR3, taken from reference TRBV18 and TRBJ2-2): NAGVMQNPRHLVRRRGQEARLRCSPMKGHSHVYWYRQLPEEGLKFMVYLQKENIIDESGMPKERFSAEFPKEGPSILRIQQVVRGDSAAYFCASSPYVPNTGELFFGEGSRLTVL.

This clonotype was detected a few times. This chain connects TRBV29-1 to TRBJ2-1, with 7 bases aligning to TRBD1. The CDR3 is 14 amino acids. Germline V gives CDR1 SQVTM, CDR2 ANQGSEA. The V segment lost 6 bases and the J segment 6 bases; nucleotides outside the gene matches: 11. This CDR3 reads CSVRDRDPLNEQFF. The CDR3 region has the DNA TGCAGCGTCCGCGACAGGGATCCACTCAATGAGCAGTTCTTC.

The table lists this clonotype with a count of one. The V and J genes are TRBV28 and TRBJ1-4; 7 nucleotides match TRBD1. Germline V gives CDR1 MDHEN, CDR2 SYDVKM. The CDR3 length is 12 residues. The V gene end was trimmed by 11 bases and the J gene end by 8 bases; junction bases not matched to a gene: 8. The CDR3 region is CAATGFGEKLFF. The DNA of the CDR3 is TGTGCCGCGACAGGGTTTGGAGAAAAACTGTTTTTT.

This chain uses TRBV6-5 with TRBJ2-5; D perhaps matches TRBD2 (5 bases). CDR3 length equals 14 residues. V was clipped by 2 bases and J by 5 bases, with 12 bases between them. Germline loops: CDR1 MNHEY, CDR2 SVGAGI. The chain's CDR3 is CASSYREMRETQYF. The DNA for the CDR3 is TGTGCCAGCAGTTACAGGGAGATGAGGGAGACCCAGTACTTC.

This clonotype was counted a few times. The chain carries TRBV2 and TRBJ2-2, with D possibly TRBD2 on 5 matching bases. The V gene's germline CDR1 is SNHLY and CDR2 FYNNEI. Trimming removed 4 bases at V and 2 bases at J, with 11 bases between. The CDR3 is 15 residues long. CDR3 loop: CASSAPGSNTGELFF. The CDR3 DNA sequence: TGTGCCAGCAGTGCACCGGGGTCAAACACCGGGGAGCTGTTTTTT.

This chain connects TRBV6-1 to TRBJ2-5; 7 bases line up with TRBD2. V dropped 6 bases and J dropped 5; count of bases not matched to a gene: 18. This CDR3 is built from 17 residues. Germline V gene sequence: CDR1 MNHNS, CDR2 SASEGT. DNA for the CDR3: TGTGCCAGCAGACCGGATTCTTTGGGACTACCGTTGGAGACCCAGTACTTC. Translated: CASRPDSLGLPLETQYF.

This clonotype was detected only a few times. This chain connects TRBV20-1 to TRBJ2-5; 8 nucleotides agree with TRBD2. Looked up from germline, CDR1 is DFQATT and CDR2 is SNEGSKA (reference sequence). After removal of 6 bases from V and 4 bases from J, the junction contained 10 bases not matched to a gene. The CDR3 is 14 residues long. The CDR3 coding sequence is TGCAGTGCGGAGTCGGGGGGGGGAGGAGAGACCCAGTACTTC. Amino acids: CSAESGGGGETQYF.

This chain connects TRBV20-1 to TRBJ1-1; the D is unclear. The CDR3 contains 14 residues. Per germline, CDR1 DFQATT and CDR2 SNEGSKA (reference sequence). Trimming took off 0 bases at V and 1 base at J, with 9 bases between the two ends. CDR3 loop: CSARDLKGNTEAFF. CDR3 DNA: TGCAGTGCTAGAGATCTTAAGGGGAACACTGAAGCTTTCTTT.

This clonotype has more than one count but fewer than ten. This rearrangement joins TRBV12-3 or TRBV12-4 to TRBJ2-7; TRBD1 matches 11 bases. V lost 4 bases and J lost 3; bases outside the gene matches: 11. The CDR3 contains 17 residues. CDR3 DNA: TGTGCCAGCAGTTGGGACAGGGGGGGTGTACGGGGCTACGAGCAGTACTTC. Amino acids: CASSWDRGGVRGYEQYF.

In its sample, this clonotype was seen a few times. The genes are TRBV28 and TRBJ2-5; TRBD2 aligns across 16 bases. Trimming at V came to 4 bases and at J to 5 bases, leaving 7 bases not matched to a gene. Germline V gene data show CDR1 as MDHEN and CDR2 as SYDVKM. The CDR3 covers 17 residues. The CDR3 is CASSSGTSGRVYETQYF. The DNA for the CDR3 is TGTGCCAGCAGTTCGGGGACTAGCGGGAGGGTCTATGAGACCCAGTACTTC. Full variable domain (outside the CDR3, taken from reference TRBV28 and TRBJ2-5): DVKVTQSSRYLVKRTGEKVFLECVQDMDHENMFWYRQDPGLGLRLIYFSYDVKMKEKGDIPEGYSVSREKKERFSLILESASTNQTSMYLCASSSGTSGRVYETQYFGPGTRLLVL.

There are a few counts of this clonotype. The rearrangement links TRBV25-1 to TRBJ1-2; perhaps TRBD1 as D (5 bases). The CDR3 totals 16 residues. V was clipped by 8 bases and J by 2 bases, with 21 bases between them. Germline V gene data show CDR1 as MGHDK and CDR2 as SYGVNS. Here the CDR3 reads CASQIPRDVENYGYTF. In nucleotides, the CDR3 is TGTGCCAGCCAAATCCCCCGGGACGTCGAAAACTATGGCTACACCTTC.

This chain links TRBV20-1 with TRBJ1-6; the D is unclear. There are 14 residues in the CDR3. CDR1 and CDR2 (germline): DFQATT, SNEGSKA (reference sequence). V was cut by 6 bases and J by 5 bases, with 14 bases left in between. The CDR3 sequence is CSASQEGNNSPLHF. The CDR3 DNA is TGCAGTGCGAGCCAGGAGGGAAATAATTCACCCCTCCACTTT.

This clonotype came up a few times. The chain is built from TRBV6-5 and TRBJ2-5; 11 nucleotides align to TRBD2. Per germline, CDR1 MNHEY and CDR2 SVGAGI. V shed 1 base, J shed 2 bases, and the junction held 6 bases outside the gene matches. The CDR3 is 17 residues long. The CDR3 nucleotides read TGTGCCAGCAGTTACTGGGCTAGCGGGGGGACGCAAGAGACCCAGTACTTC. Protein: CASSYWASGGTQETQYF.

The table lists this clonotype with a few counts. The rearrangement links TRBV9 to TRBJ2-1; D is ambiguous. CDR3 size: 14 residues. Trimming took off 0 bases at V and 2 bases at J, with 6 bases between the two ends. CDR1 is SGDLS and CDR2 is YYNGEE in the germline V gene. In DNA, the CDR3 is TGTGCCAGCAGCGTAGGGTTCGCCTACAATGAGCAGTTCTTC. It codes for CASSVGFAYNEQFF.

This clonotype was detected only a few times. This chain joins TRBV4-1 and TRBJ2-1, with D perhaps TRBD1 (6 bases). Germline CDR1 MGHRA, CDR2 YSYEKL. The CDR3 consists of 15 residues. Deletions cut 2 bases from V and 6 bases from J, with 14 bases between. Here the CDR3 reads CASSQNEQGGNEQFF. In DNA, the CDR3 is TGCGCCAGCAGCCAAAACGAGCAAGGGGGCAATGAGCAGTTCTTC.

The chain has TRBV24-1 and TRBJ2-5; D not certain. V lost 4 bases and J lost 1, with 9 bases in between. Germline-derived CDR1 and CDR2 are KGHDR and SFDVKD. This CDR3 contains 14 residues. The CDR3 bases are TGTGCCACCAGTGACCCGCAAATCCAAGAGACCCAGTACTTC. Translation: CATSDPQIQETQYF.

There are a few counts of this clonotype. This sequence joins TRBV13 and TRBJ2-1; TRBD2 aligns across 8 bases. The CDR3 spans 13 residues. With 9 bases clipped from V and 6 bases from J, the junction kept 7 bases outside the gene matches. Germline V gene sequence: CDR1 PRHDT, CDR2 FYEKMQ (reference sequence). CDR3 sequence (DNA): TGTGCCAGTGCACACGGGACTAGCAATGAGCAGTTCTTC. Its translation: CASAHGTSNEQFF.

This rearrangement joins TRBV7-6 to TRBJ1-6; D not certain. The CDR3 is 13 amino acids. Trimming stripped 5 bases from V and 8 bases from J, with 10 bases between. Germline lookup yields CDR1 SGHVS and CDR2 FNYEAQ. The CDR3 nucleotides are TGTGCCAGCAGCCCAAGGGAGGATTCACCCCTCCACTTT. It codes for CASSPREDSPLHF.

There are a few counts of this clonotype. The chain links TRBV7-9 to TRBJ2-5, with a weak D call TRBD1 (6 bases). V was pared by 0 bases and J by 3 bases, with 11 bases between. In germline, CDR1 is SEHNR, CDR2 FQNEAQ (reference sequence). The CDR3 covers 15 residues. CDR3 sequence (DNA): TGTGCCAGCAGCTTAGCCGGCAGGGGTAAAGAGACCCAGTACTTC. Amino acid sequence: CASSLAGRGKETQYF.

This clonotype was seen a handful of times. The rearrangement joins TRBV11-2 to TRBJ2-7; TRBD1 matches 7 bases. Germline V gene data show CDR1 as SGHAT and CDR2 as FQNNGV. This CDR3 contains 12 residues. V shed 5 bases and J 4 bases; nucleotides not matched to a gene: 2. CDR3: CASSQGQYEQYF. In nucleotides, the CDR3 is TGTGCCAGCAGCCAGGGACAGTACGAGCAGTACTTC.

The V call is TRBV7-9, the J call TRBJ2-5; 13 bases are a match to TRBD2. The CDR3 runs to 14 residues. Per germline, CDR1 SEHNR and CDR2 FQNEAQ (reference sequence). V lost 8 bases and J lost 5; bases outside the gene matches: 5. The CDR3, as DNA: TGTGCCAGCCAAACGGGACTAGCGGGGGAGACCCAGTACTTC. Its translation: CASQTGLAGETQYF.

The rearrangement uses TRBV14 and TRBJ2-3; the D gene is possibly TRBD2 (6 bases). Germline values: CDR1 SGHDN, CDR2 FVKESK. V was pared by 1 base and J by 9 bases, with 17 bases between. This CDR3 has 15 residues. The CDR3 loop is CASSQVYGTWSTQYF. CDR3 DNA: TGTGCCAGCAGCCAAGTATACGGGACTTGGTCGACGCAGTATTTT. Combining the CDR3 with reference TRBV14 and TRBJ2-3 gives the whole variable domain EAGVTQFPSHSVIEKGQTVTLRCDPISGHDNLYWYRRVMGKEIKFLLHFVKESKQDESGMPNNRFLAERTGGTYSTLKVQPAELEDSGVYFCASSQVYGTWSTQYFGPGTRLTVL.